Presented here are 16 T cell receptor beta chains from one specimen sequenced in a study of T-cell reconstitution after alpha-beta-depleted transplantation in children. For TCRbeta, the library was prepared with unique molecular identifiers. In TCRdb, the PCR reads were re-called with MiXCR into one record per CDR3 protein. The table records approximately 85,000 distinct CDR3 sequences, 13% to 15% of them present only once. This sample comprised PBMCs, mostly from graft donor cells, obtained 180 days after TCRalphabeta/CD19-depleted stem cell transplant. Receptors originate from a male patient aged 2-10 years who had a stem cell transplant for acute lymphoblastic leukemia, so the T cells may come from the graft donor.

This sequence joins TRBV5-1 and TRBJ2-2, with TRBD2 matching over 13 bases. The CDR3 spans 14 residues. V was pared by 10 bases and J by 7 bases, with 7 bases of the junction left unmatched. Germline values: CDR1 SGHRS, CDR2 YFSETQ. CDR3 in DNA: TGCGCCTGCGGACTAGCGGGAGATCTCGGGGAGCTGTTTTTT. The encoded protein is CACGLAGDLGELFF. Full variable domain (missing parts from reference TRBV5-1 and TRBJ2-2): KAGVTQTPRYLIKTRGQQVTLSCSPISGHRSVSWYQQTPGQGLQFLFEYFSETQRNKGNFPGRFSGRQFSNSRSEMNVSTLELGDSALYLCACGLAGDLGELFFGEGSRLTVL.

A few counts support this clonotype. J is TRBJ1-2 and V is TRBV10-3; D remains unclear. Germline V gene data show CDR1 as ENHRY and CDR2 as SYGVKD. The V end was cut by 7 bases, the J end by 1 base, with 13 bases between. The length of the CDR3 is 14 residues. Here the CDR3 DNA reads TGTGCCATCACGGTCAGCGTCTATAACTATGGCTACACCTTC. Its translation: CAITVSVYNYGYTF.

The rearrangement joins TRBV7-6 to TRBJ1-5; D gene uncertain. The CDR3 covers 14 residues. Germline CDR1 reads SGHVS; CDR2 reads FNYEAQ. V lost 5 bases, J lost 0 bases, and 8 bases lay in between. CDR3 sequence: CASSPRNSNQPQHF. For the CDR3, the DNA is TGTGCCAGCAGCCCCAGGAATAGCAATCAGCCCCAGCATTTT.

This clonotype was detected a few times. The chain is built from TRBV20-1 and TRBJ2-1; D possibly corresponds to TRBD1 (6 bases). Trimming removed 5 bases at V and 8 bases at J, with 10 bases between. This CDR3 region has 11 residues. From germline, CDR1 is DFQATT and CDR2 SNEGSKA (reference sequence). This CDR3 is CSAYRDHEQFF. CDR3 nucleotide sequence: TGCAGTGCTTACAGGGATCATGAGCAGTTCTTC.

The chain's CDR3 is CSARGMLAYNEQFF. The CDR3 DNA sequence: TGCAGTGCTAGGGGGATGCTAGCCTACAATGAGCAGTTCTTC. The chain combines TRBV20-1 with TRBJ2-1; no clear D gene. V was trimmed by 3 bases and J by 2 bases, leaving 11 bases between them. The V gene's germline CDR1 is DFQATT and CDR2 SNEGSKA (reference sequence). The length of the CDR3 is 14 residues.

The sample holds many counts of this clonotype. The rearrangement links TRBV12-3 or TRBV12-4 to TRBJ2-1, with TRBD1 as a possible D gene (5 bases). The ends were cut back, 7 bases at V and 1 base at J, with 14 bases in the middle. This CDR3 region has 15 residues. CDR3 protein: CASTLDSWSYNEQFF. CDR3 bases: TGTGCCAGCACCCTTGACAGCTGGTCCTACAATGAGCAGTTCTTC.

There are a few counts of this clonotype. The V gene is TRBV5-5, the J gene TRBJ1-6, with no clear D. Germline CDR1 is SGHKS and CDR2 is YYEKEE (reference sequence). The V and J ends lost 6 bases and 10 bases respectively, with 11 bases between them. This CDR3 is built from 12 residues. In nucleotides, the CDR3 is TGTGCCAGCACCCGACAAGGCTCACCCCTCCACTTT. Encoded protein: CASTRQGSPLHF.

The V gene is TRBV15, the J gene TRBJ2-7; D not resolved. V lost 1 base, J lost 3 bases, and 10 bases lay in between. CDR1 and CDR2 from the germline V gene are LNHNV and YYDKDF (reference sequence). This CDR3 is 14 amino acids long. Here the CDR3 reads CATSRGVSYYEQYF. In DNA, the CDR3 is TGTGCCACCAGCAGAGGGGTCTCCTACTACGAGCAGTACTTC.

This clonotype appeared a few times. The chain is built from TRBV10-3 and TRBJ2-5; maybe TRBD2 (5 bases). Germline CDR1 reads ENHRY; CDR2 reads SYGVKD. V was trimmed by 6 bases and J by 3 bases, leaving 11 bases between them. The CDR3 has 13 amino acids. CDR3 protein: CAISYGSEETQYF. For the CDR3, the DNA is TGTGCCATCAGCTATGGGAGCGAAGAGACCCAGTACTTC.

This clonotype was found many times. The chain is built from TRBV12-3 or TRBV12-4 and TRBJ1-5, with TRBD1 identical over 7 bases. The V gene end was trimmed by 5 bases and the J gene end by 0 bases; junction bases not matched to a gene: 4. The CDR3 loop spans 15 amino acids. The CDR3 spells CASSVTGSSNQPQHF. CDR3 nucleotide sequence: TGTGCCAGCAGTGTGACAGGGTCTAGCAATCAGCCCCAGCATTTT.

The chain has TRBV6-1 and TRBJ2-5; D is unresolved. The V end was cut by 7 bases, the J end by 2 bases, with 14 bases between. The V gene's germline CDR1 is MNHNS and CDR2 SASEGT. This CDR3 is 14 amino acids long. CDR3 DNA: TGTGCCAGCACCCCGGTGGCAGTTCAAGAGACCCAGTACTTC. Its protein product is CASTPVAVQETQYF.

The chain uses TRBV9 and TRBJ1-1, with a tentative D call TRBD1 (5 bases). The CDR3 contains 15 residues. The V end was cut by 3 bases, the J end by 1 base, with 13 bases between. The germline gives CDR1 SGDLS, CDR2 YYNGEE. Written as DNA, the CDR3 is TGTGCCAGCAGCGAGATTGGCACAGGGAACACTGAAGCTTTCTTT. As protein: CASSEIGTGNTEAFF.

This clonotype was observed a few times. The V call is TRBV7-9, the J call TRBJ1-6; D gene unclear. The CDR3 runs to 15 residues. In germline, CDR1 is SEHNR, CDR2 FQNEAQ (reference sequence). V was cut by 0 bases and J by 9 bases, with 12 bases left in between. The CDR3 loop reads CASSLAVGNSSPLHF. In DNA form, the CDR3 reads TGTGCCAGCAGCTTAGCGGTCGGTAATAGTTCACCCCTCCACTTT.

This clonotype turned up a few times. One end of the junction does not line up with germline, which may come from a read error. This chain uses TRBV5-1 with TRBJ2-3; possibly TRBD1 for D (6 bases). The CDR3 has 10 amino acids. Per germline, CDR1 SGHRS and CDR2 YFSETQ. CDR3 sequence (DNA): TGCGCCAGCAGCTGGGCCTACAGGGATTTT. Amino acid sequence: CASSWAYRDF.

This clonotype has a count of ten or more. The chain uses TRBV12-3 or TRBV12-4 and TRBJ2-3; no definite D call. CDR3 length: 11 amino acids. The V gene lost 5 bases and the J gene lost 1 base, with 1 base spanning the gap. The CDR3 is CASSRTDTQYF. The CDR3 nucleotides are TGTGCCAGCAGTCGCACAGATACGCAGTATTTT.

This clonotype has a count of ten or more. This chain uses TRBV12-3 or TRBV12-4 with TRBJ1-1; possible D gene TRBD1, 5 bases. The CDR3 runs to 12 residues. Trimming removed 8 bases from V and 4 bases from J, with 11 bases in between. The CDR3 nucleotides are TGTGCCAGCCTTGGGGGGGGCACTGAAGCTTTCTTT. Protein sequence: CASLGGGTEAFF.